This is a list of T cell receptor beta chains from one sample in a study of cytomegalovirus exposure and HLA in healthy donors. The assay was immunoSEQ multiplex PCR, and TCRdb's table has in-frame clones only and misses some. The sample yields under 110,000 clones, about 87% seen once. Sequencing was done on a sample of PBMCs. Receptor source: a woman between 18 and 29 years old in good health and CMV-seropositive. The CDR3 runs from the conserved cysteine through the conserved F or W. Each record gives: V gene, D gene, clone size, J gene, CDR3 protein, CDR3 DNA. D genes are given only for firm matches. Clone sizes are given selectively: once, few, many, or a class where the clone is expanded.

v_gene: TRBV18
d_gene: NA
abundance: NA
j_gene: TRBJ2-5
CDR3aa: CASSPVVISTHGGETQYF
CDR3nt: TGTGCCAGCTCACCAGTCGTGATCTCTACCCACGGAGGAGAGACCCAGTACTTC

v_gene: TRBV5-1
d_gene: TRBD1
abundance: NA
j_gene: TRBJ2-3
CDR3aa: CASSLVRGGLGTDTQYF
CDR3nt: TGCGCCAGCAGCTTGGTTAGAGGGGGCCTTGGCACAGATACGCAGTATTTT

v_gene: TRBV28
d_gene: TRBD1
abundance: NA
j_gene: TRBJ1-2
CDR3aa: CASSYRDRDLYGYTF
CDR3nt: TGTGCCAGCAGTTACCGGGACAGGGACCTCTATGGCTACACCTTC

v_gene: TRBV4-3
d_gene: NA
abundance: NA
j_gene: TRBJ1-6
CDR3aa: CASSQDSASSSPLHF
CDR3nt: TGCGCCAGCAGCCAAGATAGCGCTTCCTCTTCACCCCTCCACTTT

v_gene: TRBV19
d_gene: NA
abundance: NA
j_gene: TRBJ2-1
CDR3aa: CASSIVKRSAFGGVFSNEQFF
CDR3nt: TGTGCCAGTAGTATAGTGAAACGGTCGGCTTTCGGCGGGGTCTTTTCGAATGAGCAGTTCTTC

v_gene: TRBV5-1
d_gene: NA
abundance: NA
j_gene: TRBJ1-1
CDR3aa: CASSLAQQGDTEAFF
CDR3nt: TGCGCCAGCAGCTTGGCCCAGCAGGGTGACACTGAAGCTTTCTTT

v_gene: TRBV19
d_gene: TRBD1
abundance: NA
j_gene: TRBJ2-5
CDR3aa: CASRTGAAETQYF
CDR3nt: TGTGCCAGTAGGACAGGGGCGGCAGAGACCCAGTACTTC

v_gene: TRBV25-1
d_gene: NA
abundance: NA
j_gene: TRBJ2-5
CDR3aa: CASSPRTTWRETQYF
CDR3nt: TGTGCCAGCAGTCCGCGGACTACCTGGCGGGAGACCCAGTACTTC

v_gene: TRBV7-9
d_gene: TRBD1
abundance: NA
j_gene: TRBJ2-5
CDR3aa: CASSLAWDRGVRTQYF
CDR3nt: TGTGCCAGCAGCTTAGCTTGGGACAGGGGGGTTCGGACCCAGTACTTC

v_gene: TRBV19
d_gene: NA
abundance: NA
j_gene: TRBJ1-4
CDR3aa: CASRDGGEKLFF
CDR3nt: TGTGCCAGTAGGGACGGCGGGGAAAAACTGTTTTTT

v_gene: TRBV6-1
d_gene: NA
abundance: NA
j_gene: TRBJ1-2
CDR3aa: CASSQASGIYGYTF
CDR3nt: TGTGCCAGCAGTCAAGCATCGGGGATCTATGGCTACACCTTC

v_gene: TRBV4-3
d_gene: TRBD1
abundance: NA
j_gene: TRBJ1-6
CDR3aa: CASSQEEGQGSSPLHF
CDR3nt: TGCGCCAGCAGCCAAGAAGAGGGACAGGGAAGTTCACCCCTCCACTTT

v_gene: TRBV29-1
d_gene: NA
abundance: NA
j_gene: TRBJ2-5
CDR3aa: CSVTGKGHSETQYF
CDR3nt: TGCAGCGTCACAGGAAAGGGACACTCGGAGACCCAGTACTTC

v_gene: TRBV6-1
d_gene: TRBD1
abundance: NA
j_gene: TRBJ1-5
CDR3aa: CASSFGQGAYQPQHF
CDR3nt: TGTGCCAGCAGTTTCGGACAGGGGGCGTATCAGCCCCAGCATTTT

v_gene: TRBV27
d_gene: NA
abundance: NA
j_gene: TRBJ1-2
CDR3aa: CASSALTGGARGNYGYTF
CDR3nt: TGTGCCAGCAGCGCTTTAACCGGGGGGGCGCGGGGGAACTATGGCTACACCTTC

v_gene: TRBV7-9
d_gene: NA
abundance: NA
j_gene: TRBJ2-7
CDR3aa: CASSLTPRTGTFTYEQYF
CDR3nt: TGTGCCAGCAGCTTAACCCCTCGGACCGGGACATTTACCTACGAGCAGTACTTC

v_gene: TRBV19
d_gene: NA
abundance: few
j_gene: TRBJ1-6
CDR3aa: CASSILEEDNSPLHF
CDR3nt: TGTGCCAGTAGTATCTTGGAGGAAGACAATTCACCCCTCCACTTT

v_gene: TRBV27
d_gene: TRBD2
abundance: NA
j_gene: TRBJ2-1
CDR3aa: CASSLSAGGRNEQFF
CDR3nt: TGTGCCAGCAGTTTATCAGCGGGGGGGAGGAATGAGCAGTTCTTC

v_gene: TRBV29-1
d_gene: NA
abundance: NA
j_gene: TRBJ2-1
CDR3aa: CSVDMALAEFF
CDR3nt: TGCAGCGTTGATATGGCCCTGGCGGAGTTCTTC

v_gene: TRBV15
d_gene: NA
abundance: NA
j_gene: TRBJ2-3
CDR3aa: CATSSSLNTDTQYF
CDR3nt: TGTGCCACCAGCAGTAGCTTGAACACAGATACGCAGTATTTT

v_gene: TRBV29-1
d_gene: NA
abundance: NA
j_gene: TRBJ1-2
CDR3aa: CSVVPGGRDGYTF
CDR3nt: TGCAGCGTTGTGCCAGGAGGAAGAGATGGCTACACCTTC

v_gene: TRBV13
d_gene: TRBD1
abundance: once
j_gene: TRBJ1-1
CDR3aa: CASSARTGLNTEAFF
CDR3nt: TGTGCCAGCAGCGCACGGACAGGGTTGAACACTGAAGCTTTCTTT

v_gene: TRBV5-6
d_gene: TRBD2
abundance: NA
j_gene: TRBJ2-7
CDR3aa: CASSIGTSGGLSYEQYF
CDR3nt: TGTGCCAGCAGCATCGGGACTAGCGGGGGCCTCTCCTACGAGCAGTACTTC

v_gene: TRBV19
d_gene: TRBD1
abundance: NA
j_gene: TRBJ1-2
CDR3aa: CASSPGTDWADYTF
CDR3nt: TGTGCCAGTAGTCCAGGGACAGACTGGGCTGACTACACCTTC

v_gene: TRBV5-6
d_gene: TRBD1
abundance: NA
j_gene: TRBJ1-2
CDR3aa: CASSLQTGGLGRGYTF
CDR3nt: TGTGCCAGCAGCTTGCAGACAGGGGGCTTGGGACGTGGCTACACCTTC

v_gene: TRBV4-3
d_gene: NA
abundance: NA
j_gene: TRBJ1-2
CDR3aa: CASSQVEGLLYGYTF
CDR3nt: TGCGCCAGCAGCCAAGTAGAGGGTTTATTGTATGGCTACACCTTC

v_gene: TRBV9
d_gene: TRBD1
abundance: NA
j_gene: TRBJ1-2
CDR3aa: CASSSTGTGGPYGYTF
CDR3nt: TGTGCCAGCAGCAGCACCGGGACAGGGGGTCCCTATGGCTACACCTTC

v_gene: TRBV10-3
d_gene: NA
abundance: once
j_gene: TRBJ1-1
CDR3aa: CAISGRAAGNTEAFF
CDR3nt: TGTGCCATCAGTGGTAGGGCAGCGGGGAACACTGAAGCTTTCTTT

v_gene: TRBV5-4
d_gene: NA
abundance: few
j_gene: TRBJ1-6
CDR3aa: CASSLAAGEPNSPLHF
CDR3nt: TGTGCCAGCAGCTTAGCGGCAGGGGAGCCGAATTCACCCCTCCACTTT

v_gene: TRBV5-6
d_gene: NA
abundance: NA
j_gene: TRBJ1-2
CDR3aa: CASSLVAGTNYGYTF
CDR3nt: TGTGCCAGCAGCTTGGTAGCCGGTACTAACTATGGCTACACCTTC

v_gene: TRBV5-1
d_gene: NA
abundance: NA
j_gene: TRBJ2-3
CDR3aa: CASSWEGGRGDTQYF
CDR3nt: TGCGCCAGCAGCTGGGAGGGGGGGCGTGGAGATACGCAGTATTTT

v_gene: TRBV7-2
d_gene: TRBD2
abundance: once
j_gene: TRBJ2-5
CDR3aa: CASSLEGGGLQETQYF
CDR3nt: TGTGCCAGCAGCTTAGAGGGCGGGGGACTTCAAGAGACCCAGTACTTC

v_gene: TRBV7-9
d_gene: TRBD1
abundance: NA
j_gene: TRBJ1-4
CDR3aa: CASSSTGGNEKLFF
CDR3nt: TGTGCCAGCAGCTCCACAGGGGGTAATGAAAAACTGTTTTTT

v_gene: TRBV7-8
d_gene: NA
abundance: NA
j_gene: TRBJ2-3
CDR3aa: CASSLVDADTQYF
CDR3nt: TGTGCCAGCAGCTTAGTAGATGCAGATACGCAGTATTTT

v_gene: TRBV7-2
d_gene: NA
abundance: NA
j_gene: TRBJ1-4
CDR3aa: CASSLDREKLFF
CDR3nt: TGTGCCAGCAGCTTAGACCGGGAAAAACTGTTTTTT

v_gene: TRBV2
d_gene: NA
abundance: NA
j_gene: TRBJ1-3
CDR3aa: CASSGGQMSSGNTIYF
CDR3nt: TGTGCCAGCAGCGGCGGACAGATGAGCTCTGGAAACACCATATATTTT

v_gene: TRBV6-4
d_gene: NA
abundance: NA
j_gene: TRBJ2-1
CDR3aa: CASSPPGNNEQFF
CDR3nt: TGTGCCAGCAGTCCACCCGGGAACAATGAGCAGTTCTTC

v_gene: TRBV5-4
d_gene: TRBD2
abundance: NA
j_gene: TRBJ2-3
CDR3aa: CASSWASGGTDTQYF
CDR3nt: TGTGCCAGCAGCTGGGCTAGCGGGGGCACAGATACGCAGTATTTT

v_gene: TRBV20-1
d_gene: TRBD1
abundance: NA
j_gene: TRBJ2-1
CDR3aa: CSAGTADEQFF
CDR3nt: TGCAGTGCCGGGACAGCGGATGAGCAGTTCTTC

v_gene: TRBV6-1
d_gene: TRBD1
abundance: NA
j_gene: TRBJ1-5
CDR3aa: CASSEQGASNQPQHF
CDR3nt: TGTGCCAGCAGTGAACAGGGGGCAAGCAATCAGCCCCAGCATTTT

v_gene: TRBV6-1
d_gene: NA
abundance: once
j_gene: TRBJ1-2
CDR3aa: CASTMMDTANYGYTF
CDR3nt: TGTGCCAGCACCATGATGGACACGGCTAACTATGGCTACACCTTC

v_gene: TRBV19
d_gene: NA
abundance: NA
j_gene: TRBJ2-2
CDR3aa: CASSIARASTGELFF
CDR3nt: TGTGCCAGTAGTATAGCCAGGGCAAGCACCGGGGAGCTGTTTTTT

v_gene: TRBV27
d_gene: NA
abundance: NA
j_gene: TRBJ2-1
CDR3aa: CASSLEAGAGYNEQFF
CDR3nt: TGTGCCAGCAGTTTAGAGGCGGGGGCCGGCTACAATGAGCAGTTCTTC

v_gene: TRBV29-1
d_gene: NA
abundance: NA
j_gene: TRBJ1-2
CDR3aa: CSVSQSGEGGGSSYGYTF
CDR3nt: TGCAGCGTTTCCCAGTCTGGGGAAGGGGGGGGATCGAGCTATGGCTACACCTTC

v_gene: TRBV28
d_gene: TRBD1
abundance: NA
j_gene: TRBJ1-4
CDR3aa: CASSSGQGVRYEKLFF
CDR3nt: TGTGCCAGCAGCTCGGGACAGGGGGTGCGGTACGAAAAACTGTTTTTT

v_gene: TRBV27
d_gene: NA
abundance: NA
j_gene: TRBJ1-1
CDR3aa: CASSLSGDTEAFF
CDR3nt: TGTGCCAGCAGTTTATCAGGGGACACTGAAGCTTTCTTT

v_gene: TRBV2
d_gene: NA
abundance: NA
j_gene: TRBJ1-1
CDR3aa: CASKTLQGYTEAFF
CDR3nt: TGTGCCAGCAAAACTCTCCAGGGGTACACTGAAGCTTTCTTT

v_gene: TRBV28
d_gene: TRBD1
abundance: NA
j_gene: TRBJ1-4
CDR3aa: CASRGGDRGGEKLFF
CDR3nt: TGTGCCAGCAGGGGAGGGGACAGGGGAGGCGAAAAACTGTTTTTT

v_gene: TRBV19
d_gene: NA
abundance: NA
j_gene: TRBJ1-1
CDR3aa: CASSIYQGRGTEAFF
CDR3nt: TGTGCCAGTAGTATATATCAGGGCAGGGGCACTGAAGCTTTCTTT

v_gene: TRBV11-1
d_gene: NA
abundance: NA
j_gene: TRBJ1-1
CDR3aa: CASSTQIGGTEAFF
CDR3nt: TGTGCCAGCAGTACGCAAATCGGGGGCACTGAAGCTTTCTTT

v_gene: TRBV10-2
d_gene: TRBD1
abundance: NA
j_gene: TRBJ1-2
CDR3aa: CASRIRNHRGRNYGYTF
CDR3nt: TGCGCCAGCAGAATCAGAAACCACAGGGGGCGTAACTATGGCTACACCTTC

v_gene: TRBV6-1
d_gene: NA
abundance: NA
j_gene: TRBJ1-2
CDR3aa: CASSLNTGYGYTF
CDR3nt: TGTGCCAGCAGCCTAAATACAGGGTATGGCTACACCTTC

v_gene: TRBV2
d_gene: NA
abundance: NA
j_gene: TRBJ2-6
CDR3aa: CASSNTGYGANVLTF
CDR3nt: TGTGCCAGCTCTAACACAGGATATGGGGCCAACGTCCTGACTTTC